The 9 T cell receptor beta chains given below trace back to one sample, sequenced in a study of blood T cells in healthy people across ages. Together with a sample-barcoded 5' primer, a J-beta primer mix was included in a second PCR lasting about 6 to 11 cycles. In TCRdb, the 5' RACE reads were re-called with MiXCR into one record per CDR3 protein. Of approximately 850,000 distinct CDR3 sequences in the sample, 40% to 50% were seen once. The sequencing sample was made of blood. Source of these receptors: a man in his 60s in good health.

The chain employs TRBV14 and TRBJ2-6; no clear D gene. Deletions cut 2 bases from V and 2 bases from J, with 13 bases between. This CDR3 has 17 residues. The germline V gene has CDR1 SGHDN and CDR2 FVKESK. The CDR3 sequence is CASSQTDQRTGANVLTF. In DNA, the CDR3 is TGTGCCAGCAGCCAAACAGATCAAAGGACTGGGGCCAACGTCCTGACTTTC.

This chain uses TRBV7-9 with TRBJ2-3, with a weak D call TRBD2 (6 bases). Germline V gene sequence: CDR1 SEHNR, CDR2 FQNEAQ (reference sequence). CDR3 length: 15 residues. Trimming left V 3 bases short and J 2 bases short, with 12 bases between. The CDR3 here is CASSFGRGNTDTQYF. The CDR3 coding sequence is TGTGCCAGCAGCTTCGGGCGGGGAAACACAGATACGCAGTATTTT.

This clonotype has more than one count but fewer than ten. This chain joins TRBV7-9 and TRBJ1-2, with 7 nucleotides matching TRBD1. The CDR3 has 15 amino acids. Looked up from germline, CDR1 is SEHNR and CDR2 is FQNEAQ (reference sequence). V gave up 5 bases and J gave up 6 bases; unmatched junction bases: 12. The CDR3 coding sequence is TGTGCCAGCAGCGACCACAGGGGACGGGAAGATGGCTACACCTTC. Translating gives CASSDHRGREDGYTF.

This clonotype was observed at least ten times. J is TRBJ2-7 and V is TRBV29-1; D gene uncertain. The CDR3 is 13 residues long. The germline V and J ends were trimmed by 4 bases and 6 bases, with 16 bases remaining between them. The germline V gene has CDR1 SQVTM and CDR2 ANQGSEA. In nucleotides, the CDR3 is TGCAGCGTTGTTGGGCGCCCGGGTTCCGAGCAGTACTTC. Protein product: CSVVGRPGSEQYF.

V usage is TRBV25-1 and J usage is TRBJ1-6; 7 bases fit TRBD1. The CDR3 is made up of 16 amino acids. Germline CDR1 is MGHDK and CDR2 is SYGVNS. V dropped 6 bases and J dropped 6; count of bases not matched to a gene: 11. The DNA of the CDR3 is TGTGCCAGCAGGGTCGGCCGGGACAGAAGTAATTCACCCCTCCACTTT. Amino acid sequence: CASRVGRDRSNSPLHF.

This clonotype has a handful of counts. This chain uses TRBV6-2 or TRBV6-3 with TRBJ1-1, with no clear D. This CDR3 comprises 13 residues. Trimming took 5 bases from V and 0 from J, leaving 7 bases between them. Germline CDR1 MNHEY, CDR2 SVGEGT. This CDR3 is CASSTAMNTEAFF. The CDR3 DNA is TGTGCCAGCAGTACGGCGATGAACACTGAAGCTTTCTTT.

In this sample, this clonotype turned up a few times. The chain links TRBV20-1 to TRBJ1-5, with 9 bases matching TRBD1. The CDR3 runs 14 residues. The germline CDR1 and CDR2 sequences are DFQATT and SNEGSKA (reference sequence). V gave up 5 bases and J gave up 5 bases; unmatched junction bases: 7. The CDR3 DNA follows: TGCAGTGCTGTTTCGGGACAGGGATATCAGCCCCAGCATTTT. Amino acids: CSAVSGQGYQPQHF.

In this sample, this clonotype turned up a few times. The genes are TRBV7-9 and TRBJ1-4, with 7 bases that match TRBD1. The CDR3 totals 17 residues. Trimming at V came to 3 bases and at J to 0 bases, leaving 7 bases not matched to a gene. The V gene's germline CDR1 is SEHNR and CDR2 FQNEAQ (reference sequence). CDR3 residues: CASSFAPGTATNEKLFF. CDR3 DNA sequence: TGTGCCAGCAGCTTTGCACCCGGGACAGCAACTAATGAAAAACTGTTTTTT.

The rearrangement uses TRBV5-1 and TRBJ1-2, with 7 nucleotides matching TRBD1. The V gene's germline CDR1 is SGHRS and CDR2 YFSETQ. Trimming cost V 4 bases and J 7 bases; bases outside gene matches: 13. The CDR3 contains 15 residues. Here the CDR3 DNA reads TGCGCCAGCAGCGGAGACCGGGACAGAGGACCTGGCTACACCTTC. Its translation: CASSGDRDRGPGYTF.